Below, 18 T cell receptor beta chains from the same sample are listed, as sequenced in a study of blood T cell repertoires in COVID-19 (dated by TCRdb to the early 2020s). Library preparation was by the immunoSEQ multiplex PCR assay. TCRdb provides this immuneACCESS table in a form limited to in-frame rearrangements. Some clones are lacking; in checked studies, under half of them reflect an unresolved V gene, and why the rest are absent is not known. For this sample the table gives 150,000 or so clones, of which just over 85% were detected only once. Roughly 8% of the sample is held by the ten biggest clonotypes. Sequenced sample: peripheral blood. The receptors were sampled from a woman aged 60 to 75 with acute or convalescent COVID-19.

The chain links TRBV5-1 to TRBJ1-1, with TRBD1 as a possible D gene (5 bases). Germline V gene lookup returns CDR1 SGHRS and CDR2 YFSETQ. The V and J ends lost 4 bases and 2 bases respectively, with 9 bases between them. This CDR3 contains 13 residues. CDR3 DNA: TGCGCCAGCAGCCGAGACAGAAACACTGAAGCTTTCTTT. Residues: CASSRDRNTEAFF.

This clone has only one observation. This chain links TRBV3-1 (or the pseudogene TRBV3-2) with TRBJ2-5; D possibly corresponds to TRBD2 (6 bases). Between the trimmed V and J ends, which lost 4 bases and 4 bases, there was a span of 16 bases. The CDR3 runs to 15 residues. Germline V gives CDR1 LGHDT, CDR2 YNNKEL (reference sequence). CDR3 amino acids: CASSLRNGGRETQYF. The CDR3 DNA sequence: TGTGCCAGCAGCCTGAGGAACGGAGGGCGAGAGACCCAGTACTTC.

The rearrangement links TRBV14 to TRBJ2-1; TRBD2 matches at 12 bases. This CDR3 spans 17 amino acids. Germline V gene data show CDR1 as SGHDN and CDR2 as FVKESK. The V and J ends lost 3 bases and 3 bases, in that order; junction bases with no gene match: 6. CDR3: CASSHPSGGAFYNEQFF. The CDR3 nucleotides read TGTGCCAGCAGCCACCCTAGCGGGGGGGCCTTCTACAATGAGCAGTTCTTC. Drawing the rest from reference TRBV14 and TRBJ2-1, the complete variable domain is EAGVTQFPSHSVIEKGQTVTLRCDPISGHDNLYWYRRVMGKEIKFLLHFVKESKQDESGMPNNRFLAERTGGTYSTLKVQPAELEDSGVYFCASSHPSGGAFYNEQFFGPGTRLTVL.

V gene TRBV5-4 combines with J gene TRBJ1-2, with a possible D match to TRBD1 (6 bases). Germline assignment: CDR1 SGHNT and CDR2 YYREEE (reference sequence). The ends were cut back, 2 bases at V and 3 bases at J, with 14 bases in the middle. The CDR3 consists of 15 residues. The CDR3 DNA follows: TGTGCCAGCAGCTTCGACAGGCTGATAGACTATGGCTACACCTTC. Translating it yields CASSFDRLIDYGYTF.

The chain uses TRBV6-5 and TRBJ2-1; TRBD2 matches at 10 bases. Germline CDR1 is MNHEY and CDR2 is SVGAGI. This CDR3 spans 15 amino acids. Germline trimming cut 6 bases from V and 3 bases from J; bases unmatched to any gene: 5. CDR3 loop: CASRWLAGDYNEQFF. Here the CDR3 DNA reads TGTGCCAGCAGGTGGCTAGCGGGGGACTACAATGAGCAGTTCTTC.

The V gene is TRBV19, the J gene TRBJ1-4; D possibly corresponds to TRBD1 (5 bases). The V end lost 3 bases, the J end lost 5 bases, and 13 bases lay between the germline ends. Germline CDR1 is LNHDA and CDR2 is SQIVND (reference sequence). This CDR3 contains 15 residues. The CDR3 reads CASSIYRSENEKLFF. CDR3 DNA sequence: TGTGCCAGTAGTATCTACAGGAGCGAAAATGAAAAACTGTTTTTT.

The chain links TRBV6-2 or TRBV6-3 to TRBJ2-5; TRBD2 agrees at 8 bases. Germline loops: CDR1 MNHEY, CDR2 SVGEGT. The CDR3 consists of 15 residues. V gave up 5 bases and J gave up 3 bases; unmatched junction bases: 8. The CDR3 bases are TGTGCCAGCAGTCGCCCCGGGGGGGCGAAAGAGACCCAGTACTTC. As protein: CASSRPGGAKETQYF.

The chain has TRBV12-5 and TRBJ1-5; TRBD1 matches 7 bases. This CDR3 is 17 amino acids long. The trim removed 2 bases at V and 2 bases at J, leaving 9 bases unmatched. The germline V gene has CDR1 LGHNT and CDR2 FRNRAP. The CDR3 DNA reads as TGTGCTAGTGGTTTGCTCCCGACAGGGTACGGCAATCAGCCCCAGCATTTT. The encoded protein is CASGLLPTGYGNQPQHF.

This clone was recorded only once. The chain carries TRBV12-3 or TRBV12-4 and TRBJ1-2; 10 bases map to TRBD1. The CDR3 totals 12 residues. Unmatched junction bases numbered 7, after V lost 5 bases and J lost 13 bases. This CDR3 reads CASSPDRGLGTF. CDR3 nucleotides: TGTGCCAGCAGTCCCGACAGGGGGCTCGGCACCTTC.

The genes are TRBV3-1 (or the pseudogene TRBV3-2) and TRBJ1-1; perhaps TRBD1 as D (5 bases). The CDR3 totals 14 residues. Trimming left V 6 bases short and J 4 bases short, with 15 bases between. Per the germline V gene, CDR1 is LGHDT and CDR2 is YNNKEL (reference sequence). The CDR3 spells CASSQKRDFTEAFF. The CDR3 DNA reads TGTGCCAGCAGTCAAAAAAGGGACTTCACTGAAGCTTTCTTT.

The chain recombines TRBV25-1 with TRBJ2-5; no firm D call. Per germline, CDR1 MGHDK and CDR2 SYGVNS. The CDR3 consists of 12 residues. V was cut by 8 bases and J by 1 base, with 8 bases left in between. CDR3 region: CASSTGQETQYF. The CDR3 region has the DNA TGTGCCAGCTCCACGGGCCAAGAGACCCAGTACTTC.

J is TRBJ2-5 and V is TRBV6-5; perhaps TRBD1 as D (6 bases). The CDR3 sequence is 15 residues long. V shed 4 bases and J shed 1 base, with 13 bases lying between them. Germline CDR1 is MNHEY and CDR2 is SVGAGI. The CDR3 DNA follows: TGTGCCAGCAGTTTGTCAGGGGTCCTCCAAGAGACCCAGTACTTC. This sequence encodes CASSLSGVLQETQYF.

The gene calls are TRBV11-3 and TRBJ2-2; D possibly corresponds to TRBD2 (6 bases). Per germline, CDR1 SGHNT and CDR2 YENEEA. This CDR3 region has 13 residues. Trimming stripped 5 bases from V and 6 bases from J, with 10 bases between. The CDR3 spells CASSRRGPGELFF. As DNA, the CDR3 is TGTGCCAGCAGCCGGCGGGGCCCCGGGGAGCTGTTTTTT.

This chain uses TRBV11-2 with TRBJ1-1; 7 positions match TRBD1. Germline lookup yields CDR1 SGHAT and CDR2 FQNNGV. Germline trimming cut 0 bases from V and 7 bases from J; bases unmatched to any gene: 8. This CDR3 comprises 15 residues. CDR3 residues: CASSLDPGTANEAFF. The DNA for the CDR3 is TGTGCCAGCAGCTTAGATCCTGGGACAGCGAATGAAGCTTTCTTT.

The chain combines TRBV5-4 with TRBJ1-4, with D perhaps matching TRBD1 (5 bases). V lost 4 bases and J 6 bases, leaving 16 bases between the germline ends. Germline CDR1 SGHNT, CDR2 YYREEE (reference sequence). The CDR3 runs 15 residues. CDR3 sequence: CASSPTGGGDEKLFF. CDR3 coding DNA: TGTGCCAGCAGCCCCACGGGGGGAGGGGATGAAAAACTGTTTTTT.

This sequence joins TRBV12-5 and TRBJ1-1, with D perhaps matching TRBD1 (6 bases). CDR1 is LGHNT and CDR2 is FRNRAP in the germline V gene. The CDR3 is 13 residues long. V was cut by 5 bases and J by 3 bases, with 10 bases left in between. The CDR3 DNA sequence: TGTGCTAGTGGTCAGGACAGCTACACTGAAGCTTTCTTT. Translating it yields CASGQDSYTEAFF.

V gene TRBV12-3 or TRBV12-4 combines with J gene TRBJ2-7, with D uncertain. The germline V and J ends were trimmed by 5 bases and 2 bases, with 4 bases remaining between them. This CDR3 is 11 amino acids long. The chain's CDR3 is CASSPAYEQYF. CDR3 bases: TGTGCCAGCAGTCCCGCCTACGAGCAGTACTTC.

For the CDR3, the DNA is TGCAGCGTTGATGCGCAAAAGGGAGGAATTAATACTGAAGCTTTCTTT. Its protein is CSVDAQKGGINTEAFF. The chain uses TRBV29-1 and TRBJ1-1; D remains unclear. Germline CDR1 and CDR2: SQVTM and ANQGSEA. CDR3 size: 16 residues. V lost 3 bases and J 5 bases, leaving 22 bases between the germline ends.